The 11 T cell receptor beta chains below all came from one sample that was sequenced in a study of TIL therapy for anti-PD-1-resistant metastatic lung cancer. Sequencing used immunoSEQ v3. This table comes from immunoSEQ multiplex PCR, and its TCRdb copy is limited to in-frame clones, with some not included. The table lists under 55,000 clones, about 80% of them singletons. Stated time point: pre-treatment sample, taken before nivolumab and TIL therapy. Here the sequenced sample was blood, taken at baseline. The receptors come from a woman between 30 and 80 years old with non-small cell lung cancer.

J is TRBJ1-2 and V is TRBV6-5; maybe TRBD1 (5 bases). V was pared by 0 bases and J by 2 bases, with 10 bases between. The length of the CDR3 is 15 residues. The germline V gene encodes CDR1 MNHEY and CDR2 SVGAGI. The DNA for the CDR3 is TGTGCCAGCAGTTACTCGGAGGGGTGGAACTATGGCTACACCTTC. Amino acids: CASSYSEGWNYGYTF.

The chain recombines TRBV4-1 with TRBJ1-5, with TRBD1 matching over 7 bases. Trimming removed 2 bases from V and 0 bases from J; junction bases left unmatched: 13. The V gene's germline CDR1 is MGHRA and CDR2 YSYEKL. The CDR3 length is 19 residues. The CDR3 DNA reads TGCGCCAGCAGCCAACCCCCGGGACAGCTACTAGATAGCAATCAGCCCCAGCATTTT. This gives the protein CASSQPPGQLLDSNQPQHF.

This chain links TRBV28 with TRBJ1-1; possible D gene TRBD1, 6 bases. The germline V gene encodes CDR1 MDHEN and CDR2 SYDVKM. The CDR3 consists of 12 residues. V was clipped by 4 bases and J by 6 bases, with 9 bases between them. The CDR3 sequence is CASSYREAEAFF. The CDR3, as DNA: TGTGCCAGCAGTTACAGGGAAGCTGAAGCTTTCTTT.

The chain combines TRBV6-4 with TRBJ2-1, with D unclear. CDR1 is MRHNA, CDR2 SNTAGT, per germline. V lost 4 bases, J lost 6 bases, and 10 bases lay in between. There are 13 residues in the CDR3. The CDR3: CASSGGPANEQFF. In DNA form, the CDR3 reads TGTGCCAGCAGTGGTGGCCCTGCCAATGAGCAGTTCTTC.

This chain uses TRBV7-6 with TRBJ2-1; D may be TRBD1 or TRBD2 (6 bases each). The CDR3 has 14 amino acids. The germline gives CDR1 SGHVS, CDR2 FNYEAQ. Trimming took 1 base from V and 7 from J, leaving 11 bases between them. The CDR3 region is CASSLDGGGNEQFF. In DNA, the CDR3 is TGTGCCAGCAGCTTAGATGGAGGGGGGAATGAGCAGTTCTTC.

The CDR3 DNA follows: TGTGCCACCGCGGACAGGGGGCATCTTTGGAGAGAGACCCAGTACTTC. Its translation is CATADRGHLWRETQYF. This sequence joins TRBV19 and TRBJ2-5; 11 nucleotides align to TRBD1. The germline V gene has CDR1 LNHDA and CDR2 SQIVND (reference sequence). With V trimmed by 10 bases and J by 4 bases, 14 bases remained unmatched. This CDR3 spans 16 amino acids.

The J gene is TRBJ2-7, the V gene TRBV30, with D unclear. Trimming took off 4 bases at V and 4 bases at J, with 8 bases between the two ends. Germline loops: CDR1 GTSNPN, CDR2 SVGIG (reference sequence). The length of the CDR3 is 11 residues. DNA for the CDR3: TGTGCCTGGATGTTGGCTTACGAGCAGTACTTC. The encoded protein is CAWMLAYEQYF.

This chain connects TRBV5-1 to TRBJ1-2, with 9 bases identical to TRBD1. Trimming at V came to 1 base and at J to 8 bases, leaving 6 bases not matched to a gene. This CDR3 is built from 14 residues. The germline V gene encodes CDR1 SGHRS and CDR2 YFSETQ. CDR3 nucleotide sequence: TGCGCCAGCAGCTTGCGACAGGGGGACGGCGGCTACACCTTC. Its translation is CASSLRQGDGGYTF.

As DNA, the CDR3 is TGTGCCAGCAGTTTACGGGGGCCCTACGAGCAGTACTTC. Protein product: CASSLRGPYEQYF. The gene calls are TRBV28 and TRBJ2-7; D possibly matches TRBD1 or TRBD2 (6 bases each). From germline, CDR1 is MDHEN and CDR2 SYDVKM. V lost 2 bases to trimming and J lost 2 bases, with 7 bases between them. The CDR3 is made up of 13 amino acids.

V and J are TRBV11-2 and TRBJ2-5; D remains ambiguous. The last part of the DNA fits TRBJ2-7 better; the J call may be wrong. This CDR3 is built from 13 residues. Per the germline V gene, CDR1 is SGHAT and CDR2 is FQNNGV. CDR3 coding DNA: TGTGCCAGCAGCCCTCAGGTTGGGTCCGAGCAGTACTTC. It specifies CASSPQVGSEQYF.

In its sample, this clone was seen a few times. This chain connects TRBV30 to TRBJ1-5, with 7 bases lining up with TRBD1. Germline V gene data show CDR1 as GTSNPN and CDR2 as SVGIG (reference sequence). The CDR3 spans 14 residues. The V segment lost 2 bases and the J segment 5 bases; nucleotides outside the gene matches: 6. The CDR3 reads CAWSPTDRHQPQHF. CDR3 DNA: TGTGCCTGGAGTCCAACGGACAGGCATCAGCCCCAGCATTTT. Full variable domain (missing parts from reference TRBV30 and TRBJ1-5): SQTIHQWPATLVQPVGSPLSLECTVEGTSNPNLYWYRQAAGRGLQLLFYSVGIGQISSEVPQNLSASRPQDRQFILSSKKLLLSDSGFYLCAWSPTDRHQPQHFGDGTRLSIL.